These 18 T cell receptor beta chains were sequenced from one sample in a study of identical twins. Using its own MiXCR run on the 5' RACE reads, TCRdb lists one record per CDR3 protein. The sample lists approximately 700,000 distinct CDR3 sequences, around 6% occurring once. The sequencing input was naive T cells sorted from blood. The source is a man aged 18 to 30 in good health.

This clonotype was seen only a few times. This chain connects TRBV7-2 to TRBJ1-5; D gene uncertain. The V end lost 0 bases, the J end lost 8 bases, and 14 bases lay between the germline ends. The CDR3 spans 15 residues. Germline V CDR1 and CDR2: SGHTA, FQGNSA. The CDR3 DNA reads TGTGCCAGCAGCTTAGCCGGGCCCTCAGAGGAGCCCCAGCATTTT. Its translation: CASSLAGPSEEPQHF.

In its sample, this clonotype was seen a few times. The rearrangement joins TRBV12-3 or TRBV12-4 to TRBJ2-1; D remains ambiguous. Trimming removed 6 bases at V and 9 bases at J, with 12 bases between. This CDR3 comprises 12 residues. CDR3 in amino acids: CASSRPTGEQFF. Written as DNA, the CDR3 is TGTGCCAGCAGCCGGCCCACCGGTGAGCAGTTCTTC.

This sequence joins TRBV5-1 and TRBJ2-1, with D possibly being TRBD1 (6 bases). This CDR3 region has 17 residues. Trimming cost V 3 bases and J 4 bases, with 20 bases left between them. Germline V gene data show CDR1 as SGHRS and CDR2 as YFSETQ. The CDR3 loop reads CASSYSLTRGLYNEQFF. Written as DNA, the CDR3 is TGCGCCAGCAGCTACTCGCTGACCAGGGGCCTATACAATGAGCAGTTCTTC.

This clonotype was recorded many times. The V gene is TRBV9, the J gene TRBJ2-3, with 9 bases identical to TRBD2. Trimming at V came to 0 bases and at J to 5 bases, leaving 10 bases not matched to a gene. CDR1 is SGDLS, CDR2 YYNGEE, per germline. The CDR3 has 17 residues. CDR3 loop: CASSVDLAGWGGDTQYF. As DNA, the CDR3 is TGTGCCAGCAGCGTAGATCTAGCGGGATGGGGGGGAGATACGCAGTATTTT.

The genes are TRBV12-3 or TRBV12-4 and TRBJ1-1; a weak D match, TRBD1 (6 bases). Trimming pared 6 bases from V and 0 bases from J, leaving 14 bases between. The CDR3 is 15 residues long. CDR3 DNA sequence: TGTGCCAGCAGCTTTTTTGGACAGCTGAACACTGAAGCTTTCTTT. Translation gives CASSFFGQLNTEAFF.

This chain links TRBV19 with TRBJ2-3; TRBD2 aligns across 7 bases. This CDR3 region has 13 residues. CDR1 is LNHDA, CDR2 SQIVND, per germline (reference sequence). The V segment lost 6 bases and the J segment 3 bases; nucleotides outside the gene matches: 3. The CDR3 DNA reads as TGTGCCAGTAGGCAGGGAGGGACAGATACGCAGTATTTT. It translates to CASRQGGTDTQYF.

At least ten counts were recorded for this clonotype. The rearrangement links TRBV7-9 to TRBJ2-7, with TRBD1 matching 10 bases. Trimming cost V 5 bases and J 2 bases; bases outside gene matches: 3. Germline V gives CDR1 SEHNR, CDR2 FQNEAQ (reference sequence). CDR3 length: 14 amino acids. The CDR3 is CASSRGQGAYEQYF. The CDR3, as DNA: TGTGCCAGCAGCCGAGGACAGGGGGCCTACGAGCAGTACTTC.

Ten or more counts support this clonotype. The V and J genes are TRBV10-3 and TRBJ2-3, with TRBD2 identical over 9 bases. V lost 8 bases and J lost 6; bases outside the gene matches: 12. The CDR3 has 15 residues. From germline, CDR1 is ENHRY and CDR2 SYGVKD. The CDR3 region is CAILGVAGGADTQYF. The CDR3 nucleotides read TGTGCCATCCTCGGTGTGGCGGGAGGGGCGGATACGCAGTATTTT.

This clonotype was seen many times. The CDR3 loop is CASSGISGSYNEQFF. CDR3 DNA sequence: TGTGCCAGCAGTGGTATAAGCGGGAGCTACAATGAGCAGTTCTTC. The gene calls are TRBV12-3 or TRBV12-4 and TRBJ2-1, with TRBD2 matching over 8 bases. With 5 bases clipped from V and 3 bases from J, the junction kept 6 bases outside the gene matches. The CDR3 runs to 15 residues.

This clonotype was observed a handful of times. V usage is TRBV10-2 and J usage is TRBJ2-1; no clear D. V was cut by 3 bases and J by 7 bases, with 4 bases left in between. Looked up from germline, CDR1 is WSHSY and CDR2 is SAAADI. The CDR3 spans 11 residues. CDR3 sequence (DNA): TGCGCCAGCAGTGAAACGAATGAGCAGTTCTTC. It yields the protein CASSETNEQFF.

Only a few counts were recorded for this clonotype. The rearrangement uses TRBV20-1 and TRBJ2-1, with a tentative D call TRBD1 (5 bases). The CDR3 consists of 16 residues. CDR1 is DFQATT and CDR2 is SNEGSKA in the germline V gene (reference sequence). The V end was cut by 0 bases, the J end by 2 bases, with 14 bases between. The CDR3 DNA follows: TGCAGTGCTAGAGAGGGGCCATACCTCACCTACAATGAGCAGTTCTTC. Amino acids: CSAREGPYLTYNEQFF.

This clonotype has at least ten counts. CDR3 sequence (DNA): TGTGCCATCAGTGAGGAAGTCGGGAGCTACGAGCAGTACGTC. It specifies CAISEEVGSYEQYV. The chain couples TRBV10-3 to TRBJ2-7, with D maybe TRBD2 (6 bases). V was cut by 2 bases and J by 3 bases, with 11 bases left in between. This CDR3 region has 14 residues. The germline CDR1 and CDR2 sequences are ENHRY and SYGVKD.

This clonotype was counted many times. The chain has TRBV5-1 and TRBJ2-6; the D is unclear. Germline values: CDR1 SGHRS, CDR2 YFSETQ. Trimming stripped 8 bases from V and 0 bases from J, with 15 bases between. The CDR3 runs to 16 residues. The CDR3 loop reads CASTPDGSSGANVLTF. CDR3 nucleotides: TGCGCCAGTACCCCGGACGGCAGCTCTGGGGCCAACGTCCTGACTTTC.

This clonotype was seen many times. J is TRBJ1-2 and V is TRBV6-1, with D perhaps matching TRBD1 (5 bases). The CDR3 extends over 13 amino acids. The V gene's germline CDR1 is MNHNS and CDR2 SASEGT. Trimming left V 6 bases short and J 7 bases short, with 15 bases between. Written as DNA, the CDR3 is TGTGCCAGCAGGACAGATCTTATATCTGGCTACACCTTC. It is translated as CASRTDLISGYTF.

This clonotype has a count of ten or more. The chain joins TRBV27 to TRBJ2-1; 8 bases are a match to TRBD2. The V segment lost 6 bases and the J segment 4 bases; nucleotides outside the gene matches: 2. CDR3 length: 13 residues. CDR1 MNHEY and CDR2 SMNVEV come from the germline V gene (reference sequence). In DNA form, the CDR3 reads TGTGCCAGCAGACTAGCGGAATACAATGAGCAGTTCTTC. Its protein is CASRLAEYNEQFF.

This sequence joins TRBV29-1 and TRBJ2-5; TRBD1 matches at 10 bases. Trimming removed 7 bases from V and 5 bases from J; junction bases left unmatched: 10. The CDR3 has 14 amino acids. The V gene's germline CDR1 is SQVTM and CDR2 ANQGSEA. CDR3 DNA sequence: TGCAGCGCCGAGGGACAGGGGACCGGGGAGACCCAGTACTTC. Translating it yields CSAEGQGTGETQYF.

CDR3 protein: CASSLALGDYSYNEQFF. DNA of the CDR3: TGCGCCAGCAGCTTGGCACTAGGAGATTACTCCTACAATGAGCAGTTCTTC. The chain recombines TRBV5-1 with TRBJ2-1; possible D gene TRBD2, 5 bases. V dropped 0 bases and J dropped 0 bases, with 13 bases sitting between them. The length of the CDR3 is 17 residues. The germline gives CDR1 SGHRS, CDR2 YFSETQ.

This clonotype was seen ten or more times. The chain uses TRBV7-8 and TRBJ2-1; 10 bases agree with TRBD2. From germline, CDR1 is SGHVS and CDR2 FQNEAQ. The J segment lost 8 bases and the V segment lost 5 bases, leaving 12 bases of the junction unmatched. CDR3 length: 16 residues. CDR3 sequence: CASSLSAGGPLDEQFF. CDR3 nucleotide sequence: TGTGCCAGCAGCCTTTCAGCGGGAGGGCCTTTGGATGAGCAGTTCTTC. The entire variable domain, with the rest obtained from reference TRBV7-8 and TRBJ2-1, is as follows: GAGVSQSPRYKVAKRGQDVALRCDPISGHVSLFWYQQALGQGPEFLTYFQNEAQLDKSGLPSDRFFAERPEGSVSTLKIQRTQQEDSAVYLCASSLSAGGPLDEQFFGPGTRLTVL.